The 17 T cell receptor beta chains given below trace back to one sample, sequenced in a study of CD8 T cells in ankylosing spondylitis. TCRdb processed the 5' RACE reads anew with MiXCR; each CDR3 protein has one entry. This sample has over 95,000 distinct CDR3 sequences, with roughly 8.3% found just once. Source material: blood, either unsorted or a sorted T cell fraction (not recorded which). The receptors derive from a male donor with ankylosing spondylitis or in good health (not recorded which).

A word on this clonotype: A read error is possible here, since a much larger clone lies one base away. V is TRBV7-9 and J is TRBJ2-1; 13 bases are shared with TRBD2. The CDR3 is made up of 15 amino acids. Germline assignment: CDR1 SEHNR and CDR2 FQNEAQ (reference sequence). The CDR3 loop is CASSQLAGGPNGQFF. The CDR3 DNA follows: TGTGCCAGCAGCCAACTAGCGGGGGGGCCAAATGGGCAGTTCTTC.

This clonotype was detected many times. The chain links TRBV5-6 to TRBJ2-5, with 8 bases lining up with TRBD2. Trimming cost V 2 bases and J 5 bases; bases outside gene matches: 2. CDR3 length equals 13 residues. Germline loops: CDR1 SGHDT, CDR2 YYEEEE. CDR3: CASSLRGGETQYF. As DNA, the CDR3 is TGTGCCAGCAGCTTACGGGGGGGGGAGACCCAGTACTTC.

This clonotype was recorded at least ten times. The chain combines TRBV4-1 with TRBJ2-7; 8 bases align to TRBD1. V dropped 1 base and J dropped 3; count of bases not matched to a gene: 5. The CDR3 totals 15 residues. In germline, CDR1 is MGHRA, CDR2 YSYEKL. DNA for the CDR3: TGCGCCAGCAGCCAAGGCGCCGGGACAGGCTACGAGCAGTACTTC. It specifies CASSQGAGTGYEQYF.

This clonotype was found many times. This chain uses TRBV5-1 with TRBJ2-1; 10 bases map to TRBD2. The CDR3 extends over 17 amino acids. V was pared by 0 bases and J by 9 bases, with 12 bases of the junction left unmatched. CDR1 and CDR2 from the germline V gene are SGHRS and YFSETQ. CDR3: CASSLDPAGGLSSEQFF. CDR3 in DNA: TGCGCCAGCAGCTTGGATCCAGCGGGAGGGCTATCTAGTGAGCAGTTCTTC.

This clonotype was observed many times. The V and J genes are TRBV10-3 and TRBJ1-5; a weak D match, TRBD1 (6 bases). V lost 6 bases and J 3 bases, leaving 12 bases between the germline ends. Looked up from germline, CDR1 is ENHRY and CDR2 is SYGVKD. The CDR3 has 14 amino acids. The CDR3 coding sequence is TGTGCCATCAGCAACCGGGACACCAATCAGCCCCAGCATTTT. As protein: CAISNRDTNQPQHF.

This clonotype appeared many times. The chain joins TRBV6-2 or TRBV6-3 to TRBJ2-1; D gene ambiguous. The CDR3 runs to 12 residues. The ends were cut back, 6 bases at V and 10 bases at J, with 13 bases in the middle. Germline V gene data show CDR1 as MNHEY and CDR2 as SVGEGT. In DNA, the CDR3 is TGTGCCAGCAGCGAGCCTCTCGCGGAGCAGTTCTTC. Its protein product is CASSEPLAEQFF.

Ten or more counts support this clonotype. The chain couples TRBV7-2 to TRBJ2-5; tentatively, D is TRBD1 or TRBD2 (6 bases each). CDR1 is SGHTA and CDR2 is FQGNSA in the germline V gene. CDR3 length equals 15 residues. Trimming left V 5 bases short and J 7 bases short, with 20 bases between. CDR3 nucleotides: TGTGCCAGCAGCCCGAAGGGGGGCGAACCAGGGACCCAGTACTTC. Amino acid sequence: CASSPKGGEPGTQYF. Complete variable domain (other parts from reference TRBV7-2 and TRBJ2-5): GAGVSQSPSNKVTEKGKDVELRCDPISGHTALYWYRQSLGQGLEFLIYFQGNSAPDKSGLPSDRFSAERTGGSVSTLTIQRTQQEDSAVYLCASSPKGGEPGTQYFGPGTRLLVL.

Ten or more counts support this clonotype. The V and J genes are TRBV27 and TRBJ1-1; D not certain. Trimming took 8 bases from V and 3 from J, leaving 16 bases between them. Germline V gives CDR1 MNHEY, CDR2 SMNVEV (reference sequence). The CDR3 covers 14 residues. This chain's CDR3 is CASGRRRTYTEAFF. The CDR3 coding sequence is TGTGCCAGCGGGAGACGGAGGACGTACACTGAAGCTTTCTTT.

This clonotype was seen at least ten times. V and J are TRBV4-3 and TRBJ2-3, with TRBD2 identical over 11 bases. CDR3 size: 16 residues. CDR1 is LGHNA, CDR2 YSLEER, per germline. V was pared by 0 bases and J by 7 bases, with 6 bases of the junction left unmatched. CDR3 bases: TGCGCCAGCAGCCAAGATGCTAGCGGGGGGCCCTATACGCAGTATTTT. Its protein product is CASSQDASGGPYTQYF.

This clonotype was seen only a few times. This chain uses TRBV18 with TRBJ2-5; D uncertain. The CDR3 runs to 15 residues. Germline V gene sequence: CDR1 KGHSH, CDR2 LQKENI. V was pared by 1 base and J by 2 bases, with 11 bases between. Here the CDR3 reads CASSPLRLFQETQYF. The CDR3 region has the DNA TGTGCCAGCTCACCACTCAGGCTATTTCAAGAGACCCAGTACTTC.

About this clonotype: With a much larger clone just one base away, this may be a read error. The chain carries TRBV7-8 and TRBJ1-5; the match to TRBD1 covers 7 bases. Germline V lookup: CDR1 SGHVS, CDR2 FQNEAQ. The CDR3 length is 15 residues. This chain's CDR3 is CDSSFGQAFNQPQHF. The CDR3 DNA reads as TGTGACAGCAGCTTCGGACAGGCTTTCAATCAGCCCCAGCATTTT.

There are many counts of this clonotype. The V call is TRBV29-1, the J call TRBJ2-4; D not resolved. The CDR3 contains 14 residues. V lost 3 bases and J lost 0, with 9 bases in between. Germline V gives CDR1 SQVTM, CDR2 ANQGSEA. CDR3: CSVESPAAKNIQYF. In nucleotides, the CDR3 is TGCAGCGTTGAGTCGCCGGCAGCCAAAAACATTCAGTACTTC.

This clonotype was observed many times. The chain couples TRBV7-9 to TRBJ2-3; 8 bases line up with TRBD1. Germline values: CDR1 SEHNR, CDR2 FQNEAQ (reference sequence). J was trimmed by 5 bases and V by 3 bases; bases with no gene match: 4. The CDR3 runs to 14 residues. In DNA, the CDR3 is TGTGCCAGCAGCTTGAGACAGGGGATAGATACGCAGTATTTT. Translating it yields CASSLRQGIDTQYF.

This clonotype was observed at least ten times. This chain connects TRBV20-1 to TRBJ2-1, with a tentative D call TRBD2 (5 bases). V lost 2 bases and J lost 7, with 9 bases in between. CDR1 DFQATT and CDR2 SNEGSKA come from the germline V gene (reference sequence). This CDR3 is built from 12 residues. CDR3 sequence: CSARPSSNEQFF. The CDR3 DNA reads TGCAGTGCTAGACCTAGCTCTAATGAGCAGTTCTTC.

This clonotype showed up many times. This sequence joins TRBV9 and TRBJ2-6, with D unclear. Germline CDR1 and CDR2: SGDLS and YYNGEE. Trimming removed 1 base at V and 2 bases at J, with 1 base between. The length of the CDR3 is 13 residues. The CDR3 sequence: CASSVPGANVLTF. The CDR3 coding sequence is TGTGCCAGCAGCGTACCTGGGGCCAACGTCCTGACTTTC.

As concerns this clonotype: Relative to the germline gene, one junction end is altered; a read error may explain this. The chain combines TRBV7-7 with TRBJ2-1; D could derive from TRBD1 or TRBD2 (7 bases each). CDR1 and CDR2 (germline): SSHAT, FNYEAQ (reference sequence). CDR3 size: 12 residues. The CDR3, as DNA: TGTGCTAGCAGCGTCAGGGGGGGGGAGCAGTTCTTC. Amino acid sequence: CASSVRGGEQFF.

Turning to this clonotype: A much larger clone lies a single base off, so this may be a read error. The chain employs TRBV9 and TRBJ2-1; 10 nucleotides agree with TRBD1. This CDR3 has 16 residues. Germline CDR1 and CDR2: SGDLS and YYNGEE. CDR3 residues: CDSSFWTGGYFNEQFF. CDR3 DNA sequence: TGTGACAGCAGCTTCTGGACAGGGGGTTACTTCAATGAGCAGTTCTTC.